One sample yielded the 11 T cell receptor beta chains listed below, sequenced in a study of cytomegalovirus exposure and HLA in healthy donors. PCR primers comprised 60 Vbeta and 13 Jbeta primers. Measured with immunoSEQ multiplex PCR; TCRdb has only the in-frame clones, and not every one. This sample has over 150,000 clones, with roughly four fifths found just once. Specimen: PBMCs. The origin of the receptors is a man aged 50 to 59 in good health and CMV-seronegative.

The V call is TRBV7-3, the J call TRBJ2-5, with 7 bases lining up with TRBD2. The J segment lost 4 bases and the V segment lost 5 bases, leaving 19 bases of the junction unmatched. CDR3 size: 18 residues. The germline V gene has CDR1 SGHTA and CDR2 FQGTGA. The CDR3 sequence: CASSPGLASGSYGETQYF. The CDR3 nucleotides read TGTGCCAGCAGCCCTGGGTTAGCTAGCGGTTCATACGGAGAGACCCAGTACTTC.

The chain links TRBV7-8 to TRBJ1-4, with 8 bases lining up with TRBD1. This CDR3 is 15 amino acids long. Germline V CDR1 and CDR2: SGHVS, FQNEAQ. Germline trimming cut 1 base from V and 7 bases from J; bases unmatched to any gene: 5. The chain's CDR3 is CASSLEWTGSEKLFF. The CDR3 region has the DNA TGTGCCAGCAGCTTAGAGTGGACAGGGAGTGAAAAACTGTTTTTT. Variable domain in full (rest from reference TRBV7-8 and TRBJ1-4): GAGVSQSPRYKVAKRGQDVALRCDPISGHVSLFWYQQALGQGPEFLTYFQNEAQLDKSGLPSDRFFAERPEGSVSTLKIQRTQQEDSAVYLCASSLEWTGSEKLFFGSGTQLSVL.

V is TRBV5-1 and J is TRBJ2-1; TRBD2 matches 8 bases. CDR3 length equals 15 residues. V trimming: 5 bases; J trimming: 0 bases; junction bases outside the gene matches: 4. Germline CDR1 SGHRS, CDR2 YFSETQ. The CDR3 DNA reads TGCGCCAGCAGGTTAGCGGGGAACTCCTACAATGAGCAGTTCTTC. Protein: CASRLAGNSYNEQFF.

The chain combines TRBV6-1 with TRBJ2-3; 7 positions match TRBD1. CDR1 and CDR2 from the germline V gene are MNHNS and SASEGT. The V gene end was trimmed by 4 bases and the J gene end by 1 base; junction bases not matched to a gene: 5. The length of the CDR3 is 15 residues. The CDR3 DNA reads as TGTGCCAGCAGTGGGACAGGACGAGGCACAGATACGCAGTATTTT. Translating gives CASSGTGRGTDTQYF.

J is TRBJ1-2 and V is TRBV7-2, with 7 bases aligning to TRBD1. V lost 6 bases and J lost 8; bases outside the gene matches: 12. The CDR3 length is 14 residues. Germline lookup yields CDR1 SGHTA and CDR2 FQGNSA. CDR3 nucleotide sequence: TGTGCCAGCAGTTCAAGACAGGGTGCGGGAGGCTACACCTTC. Protein product: CASSSRQGAGGYTF.

CDR3 bases: TGTGCCAGTAGTCATCAGGGGACAGGGTGGAGACAAGAGACCCAGTACTTC. It is translated as CASSHQGTGWRQETQYF. The V gene is TRBV19, the J gene TRBJ2-5; 9 positions match TRBD1. Germline V lookup: CDR1 LNHDA, CDR2 SQIVND (reference sequence). V shed 5 bases and J 2 bases; nucleotides not matched to a gene: 12. The CDR3 is 17 amino acids.

This chain connects TRBV18 to TRBJ1-2; 9 positions agree with TRBD1. The germline CDR1 and CDR2 sequences are KGHSH and LQKENI. V shed 5 bases, J shed 8 bases, and the junction held 3 bases outside the gene matches. The CDR3 is made up of 12 amino acids. The CDR3 region has the DNA TGTGCCAGCTCAACAGGGGGCGAGGGCTACACCTTC. This sequence encodes CASSTGGEGYTF.

V gene TRBV5-1 combines with J gene TRBJ2-3; D is ambiguous. This CDR3 spans 15 amino acids. Trimming removed 0 bases from V and 2 bases from J, with 10 bases in between. CDR1 is SGHRS, CDR2 YFSETQ, per germline. The CDR3 sequence is CASSLGALDTDTQYF. In DNA form, the CDR3 reads TGCGCCAGCAGCTTGGGGGCCCTCGACACAGATACGCAGTATTTT.

The chain recombines TRBV7-9 with TRBJ1-1; D not resolved. The CDR3 is 15 residues long. Germline-derived CDR1 and CDR2 are SEHNR and FQNEAQ (reference sequence). Trimming stripped 5 bases from V and 1 base from J, with 14 bases between. CDR3 in amino acids: CASSTDIYKNTEAFF. The CDR3 coding sequence is TGTGCCAGCAGCACCGACATATACAAGAACACTGAAGCTTTCTTT.

There are a few counts of this clone. This chain joins TRBV6-5 and TRBJ2-2; a weak D match, TRBD2 (8 bases). The CDR3 totals 16 residues. Trimming removed 4 bases from V and 5 bases from J, with 17 bases in between. CDR1 is MNHEY and CDR2 is SVGAGI in the germline V gene. In DNA, the CDR3 is TGTGCCAGCAGTTCAGGGGGACTAGGAAGGACCGGGGAGCTGTTTTTT. It is translated as CASSSGGLGRTGELFF.

The chain recombines TRBV6-5 with TRBJ1-2; D gene unclear. V was shortened by 8 bases and J by 1 base, with 8 bases between the two germline ends. Germline V gene sequence: CDR1 MNHEY, CDR2 SVGAGI. This CDR3 comprises 12 residues. CDR3 loop: CASGGFNYGYTF. The CDR3 region has the DNA TGTGCCAGCGGAGGTTTTAACTATGGCTACACCTTC.